Listed below are T cell receptor beta chains from one sample, sequenced in a study of shared clonotypes between healthy human individuals. Sequenced by immunoSEQ multiplex PCR; TCRdb stores in-frame clones only, minus some. In the table there are some 320,000 clones, more than 75% of which are singletons. The sequencing sample was made of memory CD8+ T cells sorted from blood. The receptors stem from a man between 18 and 29 years old in good health. Each CDR3 is given without its conserved first and last residue. Each record gives: clone size, D gene, V gene, CDR3 protein. A D gene is named only where the DNA matches it firmly. Only some rows state a clone size, as once, few, many or a class for expanded clones.

>.|TRBD1|TRBV7-2
ASSATGDYGYT
>.|.|TRBV6-5
ASSYRRGPVELF
>.|.|TRBV29-1
SVEDWRLNTEAF
>.|.|TRBV4-3
ASSQDSTLSYEQY
>.|TRBD1|TRBV6-1
ASSEVPGQGAAGYT
>.|TRBD2|TRBV6-1
ASGSGKSTDTQY
>many|TRBD2|TRBV27
ASSLEGGTSGIEETQY
>few|.|TRBV10-2
ASSETSSDTQY
>.|.|TRBV25-1
ASSRGASPNEQF
>.|.|TRBV6-6
ASSYVGLETEAF
>once|.|TRBV9
ASSVDAARADTEAF
>.|.|TRBV27
ASSPTTGGATAYEQY
>.|TRBD1|TRBV25-1
ASSEFGQGTLDEKLF
>many|.|TRBV27
ASSLPGWNSPLH
>few|.|TRBV5-4
ASSCAEGQGRGETQY
>.|TRBD1|TRBV4-2
ASSQEEQGAVFYEQY
>.|.|TRBV6-5
ASSLLDEQY
>.|TRBD1|TRBV19
ASSIIADRANYGYT
>.|TRBD2|TRBV19
ASSILSGSYEQY
>medium-sized|.|TRBV25-1
ASSPVEGAGYEQY
>.|.|TRBV5-6
ASSWGSSSYEQY
>.|TRBD1|TRBV27
ASSVQGVYGQY
>.|.|TRBV7-2
ASSFTRTNQPQH
>.|.|TRBV9
ASSVVPDSNQPQH
>.|.|TRBV11-2
ASSLGVGIGSAY
>.|.|TRBV2
ASSGPLQETQY
>.|TRBD1|TRBV6-5
ASSQGATNEKLF
>once|.|TRBV6-6
ASRISRTTYNEQF
>.|TRBD2|TRBV27
ASSLNGRAWEQY
>.|.|TRBV27
ASSSDGRKDEQF
>.|TRBD1|TRBV19
ASSTPRTGERTDTQY